The clone carrying this TCR beta chain was observed a handful of times. The antigen remains unidentified. Researchers amplified the TCR beta CDR3 regions from RNA transcripts. In the first-round RT-PCR of the TCR CDR3, the HTBI primer set was used. TCRdb processed the multiplex PCR reads anew with MiXCR; each CDR3 protein has one entry. The sample yields hundreds of thousands of distinct CDR3 sequences, around 15% seen once. The sample originates from a study of T cells in Graves' hyperthyroidism and ophthalmopathy. Study-wide findings and caveats: Blood also showed most of the thyroid clonotypes that were expanded above 0.001. Ophthalmopathy was distinguished from stable hyperthyroidism by 13 V-J signatures.

Ophthalmopathy cases met thresholds of Clinical Activity Score at least 3, NOSPECS grade at least 4 and duration under 3 months. The study based diagnoses on clinical symptoms, serum thyroxine and TRAb, thyroid ultrasound and orbital computed tomography. CDR3 length: 19 amino acids. Germline lookup yields CDR1 LNHDA and CDR2 SQIVND (reference sequence). V lost 7 bases and J 0 bases, leaving 25 bases between the germline ends. Sequencing used blood. This rearrangement joins TRBV19 to TRBJ1-5, with D unclear. The clonotype originates from a man aged 45 to 65 with Graves' ophthalmopathy. CDR3 sequence: CASMGRVSNPSYSNQPQHF. The CDR3 DNA sequence: TGTGCCAGTATGGGTAGGGTCTCGAATCCCAGCTATAGCAATCAGCCCCAGCATTTT.